This record concerns one TCR beta chain sequence. The data belong to a study of early T cells in non-severe SARS-CoV-2 infection. TCRdb re-called the 5' RACE reads through MiXCR, storing one row per CDR3 protein. The repertoire has approximately 79,000 distinct CDR3 sequences, 9.5% to 15% of them found once; the top ten carry 1.1%. CDR3 length: 14 amino acids. Germline V lookup: CDR1 MDHEN, CDR2 SYDVKM. Germline trimming cut 3 bases from V and 2 bases from J; bases unmatched to any gene: 0. This clonotype originated in an adult who was a healthcare worker with PCR-confirmed SARS-CoV-2 infection or an uninfected control (not recorded which). What was sequenced was whole blood. V gene TRBV28 combines with J gene TRBJ2-7; 11 bases are shared with TRBD2. CDR3 region: CASSLGLAAYEQYF. Here the CDR3 DNA reads TGTGCCAGCAGTTTGGGACTAGCGGCCTACGAGCAGTACTTC.